Presented here are 2 T cell receptor beta chains from one specimen sequenced in a study of shared clonotypes between healthy human individuals. Using immunoSEQ multiplex PCR, the repertoire was profiled, and TCRdb retains in-frame clones only, with some absent. The sample records about 770,000 clones, roughly two thirds being singletons. Specimen: memory CD4+ T cells sorted from blood. Indicated subset: CD45RA-negative fraction. These receptors came from a woman between 25 and 40 years old in good health.

This clone was seen once. This sequence joins TRBV25-1 and TRBJ2-1; the match to TRBD1 covers 8 bases. Germline values: CDR1 MGHDK, CDR2 SYGVNS. After removal of 6 bases from V and 3 bases from J, the junction contained 7 bases not matched to a gene. CDR3 size: 15 residues. The CDR3 sequence: CASRARTGFYNEQFF. CDR3 sequence (DNA): TGTGCCAGCAGAGCGCGGACAGGGTTCTACAATGAGCAGTTCTTC.

The genes are TRBV30 and TRBJ1-4; no clear D gene. Trimming removed 3 bases from V and 7 bases from J, with 6 bases in between. Germline CDR1 GTSNPN, CDR2 SVGIG (reference sequence). This CDR3 is 11 amino acids long. The CDR3 bases are TGTGCCTGGAGGAGTCGTGAAAAACTGTTTTTT. Translating gives CAWRSREKLFF.